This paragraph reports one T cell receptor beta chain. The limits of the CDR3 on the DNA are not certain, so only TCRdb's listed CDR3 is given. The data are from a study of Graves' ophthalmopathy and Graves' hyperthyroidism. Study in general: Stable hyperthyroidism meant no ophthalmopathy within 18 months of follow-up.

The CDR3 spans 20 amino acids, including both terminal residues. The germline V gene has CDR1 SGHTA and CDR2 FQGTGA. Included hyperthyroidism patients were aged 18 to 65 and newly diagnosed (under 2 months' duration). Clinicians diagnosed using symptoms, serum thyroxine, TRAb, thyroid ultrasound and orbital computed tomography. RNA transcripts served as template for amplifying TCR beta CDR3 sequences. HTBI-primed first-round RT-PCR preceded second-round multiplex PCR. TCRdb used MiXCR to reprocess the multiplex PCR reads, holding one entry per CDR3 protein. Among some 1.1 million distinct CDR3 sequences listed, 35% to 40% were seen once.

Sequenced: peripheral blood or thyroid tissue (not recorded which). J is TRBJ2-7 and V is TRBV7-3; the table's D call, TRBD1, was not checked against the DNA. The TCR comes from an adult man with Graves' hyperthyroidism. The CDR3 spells CASSFYICSARDPWAGEQYF.